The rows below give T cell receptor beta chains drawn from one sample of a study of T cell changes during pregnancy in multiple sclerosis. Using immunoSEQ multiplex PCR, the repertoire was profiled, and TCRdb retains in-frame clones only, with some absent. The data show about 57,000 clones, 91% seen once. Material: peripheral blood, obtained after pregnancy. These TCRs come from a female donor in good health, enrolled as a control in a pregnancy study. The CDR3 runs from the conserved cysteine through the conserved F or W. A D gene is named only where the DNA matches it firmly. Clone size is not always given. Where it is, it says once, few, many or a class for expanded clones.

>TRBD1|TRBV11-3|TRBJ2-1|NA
CASSQSGQVRYNEQFF
TGTGCCAGCAGCCAGAGCGGACAGGTTCGCTACAATGAGCAGTTCTTC
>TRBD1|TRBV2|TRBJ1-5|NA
CASSEDRGLNQPQHF
TGTGCCAGCAGCGAGGACAGGGGACTTAATCAGCCCCAGCATTTT
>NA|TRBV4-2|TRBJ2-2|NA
CASSQEGLNTGELFF
TGTGCCAGCAGCCAAGAGGGCCTGAACACCGGGGAGCTGTTTTTT
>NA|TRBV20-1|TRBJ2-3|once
CSPYIDTQYF
TGCAGTCCATACATCGATACGCAGTATTTT
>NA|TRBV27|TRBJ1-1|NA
CASSPRETGTEAFF
TGTGCCAGCAGTCCCAGGGAAACCGGCACTGAAGCTTTCTTT
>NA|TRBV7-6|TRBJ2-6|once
CASSLYSTSGANVLTF
TGTGCCAGCAGCTTATATTCTACCTCTGGGGCCAACGTCCTGACTTTC
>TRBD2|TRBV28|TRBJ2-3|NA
CASSFKVAGGPLGDTQYF
TGTGCCAGCAGTTTTAAGGTAGCGGGAGGGCCTTTAGGAGATACGCAGTATTTT
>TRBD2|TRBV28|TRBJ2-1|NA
CASRYTSGTSGRANEQFF
TGTGCCAGCAGATATACCTCCGGGACTAGCGGGAGGGCCAATGAGCAGTTCTTC
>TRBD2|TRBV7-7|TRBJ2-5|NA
CASASGTSRETQYF
TGTGCTAGCGCGTCCGGGACTAGCAGAGAGACCCAGTACTTC
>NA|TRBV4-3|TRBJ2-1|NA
CASSQDRRTPGEQFF
TGCGCCAGCAGCCAAGATAGGAGGACCCCCGGTGAGCAGTTCTTC
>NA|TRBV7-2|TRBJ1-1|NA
CASSYQWRGRVNTEAFF
TGTGCCAGCAGCTACCAGTGGCGGGGGCGAGTGAACACTGAAGCTTTCTTT
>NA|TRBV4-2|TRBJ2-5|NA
CASSQDRGETQYF
TGTGCCAGCAGCCAAGACCGGGGAGAGACCCAGTACTTC
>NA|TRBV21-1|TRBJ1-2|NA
CASSRRVYGYGYTF
TGTGCCAGCAGCCGCAGGGTTTATGGCTATGGCTACACCTTC
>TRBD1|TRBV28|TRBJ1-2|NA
CASSPSGQGNYGYTF
TGTGCCAGCAGTCCCTCGGGACAGGGTAACTATGGCTACACCTTC
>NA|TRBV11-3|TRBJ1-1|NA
CASSLRLPMNTEAFF
TGTGCCAGCAGCTTGAGGTTGCCGATGAACACTGAAGCTTTCTTT
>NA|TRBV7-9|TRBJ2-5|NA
CASSYLQGEETQYF
TGTGCCAGCAGCTACCTACAGGGCGAAGAGACCCAGTACTTC
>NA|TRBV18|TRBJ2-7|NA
CASSPRARGSYEQYF
TGTGCCAGCTCACCCCGAGCGCGGGGCTCCTACGAGCAGTACTTC
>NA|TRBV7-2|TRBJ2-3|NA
CASSLIGSTSTDTQYF
TGTGCCAGCAGCTTAATCGGGTCGACTAGCACAGATACGCAGTATTTT
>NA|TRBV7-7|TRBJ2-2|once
CASSLALGTGELFF
TGTGCTAGCAGCTTAGCGCTAGGCACCGGGGAGCTGTTTTTT
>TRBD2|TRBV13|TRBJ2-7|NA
CASSSKYGGGYEQYF
TGTGCCAGCAGCTCCAAATACGGGGGGGGATACGAGCAGTACTTC
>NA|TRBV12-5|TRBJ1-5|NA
CASGSGGMTQPQHF
TGTGCTAGTGGTTCCGGAGGGATGACTCAGCCCCAGCATTTT
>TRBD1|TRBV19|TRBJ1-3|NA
CASKGIGTGYSGNTIYF
TGTGCCAGTAAGGGGATTGGGACAGGTTACTCTGGAAACACCATATATTTT
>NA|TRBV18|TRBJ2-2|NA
CASSPAGGELFF
TGTGCCAGCTCACCAGCCGGCGGGGAGCTGTTTTTT
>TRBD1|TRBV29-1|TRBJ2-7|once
CSASGTGFYEQYF
TGCAGCGCCTCCGGGACAGGGTTCTACGAGCAGTACTTC
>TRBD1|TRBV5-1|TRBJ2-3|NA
CASSRGGQGVFVWGTQYF
TGCGCCAGCAGCAGGGGGGGACAGGGAGTTTTCGTCTGGGGTACGCAGTATTTT
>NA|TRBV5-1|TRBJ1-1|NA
CASSAPQGNTEAFF
TGCGCCAGCAGCGCACCTCAGGGGAACACTGAAGCTTTCTTT
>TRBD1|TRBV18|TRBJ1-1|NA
CASSQQGASTEAFF
TGTGCCAGCTCACAACAGGGGGCTAGCACTGAAGCTTTCTTT
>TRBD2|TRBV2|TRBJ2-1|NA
CARGGLAGNEQFF
TGTGCCAGAGGGGGACTAGCGGGGAATGAGCAGTTCTTC
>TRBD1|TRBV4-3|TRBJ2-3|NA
CASSPDRDRYTDTQYF
TGCGCCAGCAGCCCTGACCGGGACAGATACACAGATACGCAGTATTTT
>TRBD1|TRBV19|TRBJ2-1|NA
CASSTIGTGAPWQFF
TGTGCCAGTAGTACAATAGGGACAGGCGCCCCGTGGCAGTTCTTC
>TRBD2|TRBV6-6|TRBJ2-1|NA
CASSKGLASNEQFF
TGTGCCAGCAGTAAAGGACTAGCGAGCAATGAGCAGTTCTTC
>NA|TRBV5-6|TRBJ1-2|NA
CASSLGSRGHYGYTF
TGTGCCAGCAGCTTGGGCAGTAGGGGACATTATGGCTACACCTTC
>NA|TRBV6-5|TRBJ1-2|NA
CASSSPTDGDYGYTF
TGTGCCAGCAGTTCGCCGACAGATGGGGACTATGGCTACACCTTC
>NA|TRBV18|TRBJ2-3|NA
CASSPGTSADTQYF
TGTGCCAGCTCACCGGGGACTTCCGCCGATACGCAGTATTTT
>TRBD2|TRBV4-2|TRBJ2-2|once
CASSQEGLVSGELFF
TGTGCCAGCAGCCAAGAGGGACTAGTCTCCGGGGAGCTGTTTTTT
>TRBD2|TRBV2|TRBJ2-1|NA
CASSLAGGRSYNEQFF
TGTGCCAGCAGTCTAGCGGGAGGTCGCTCCTACAATGAGCAGTTCTTC
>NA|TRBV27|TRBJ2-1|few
CASSLYSVGGRYYNEQFF
TGTGCCAGCAGTTTATATTCCGTTGGAGGGAGGTACTACAATGAGCAGTTCTTC
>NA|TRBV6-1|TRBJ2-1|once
CASEGPGQKQFF
TGTGCCAGCGAGGGGCCCGGACAGAAACAGTTCTTC
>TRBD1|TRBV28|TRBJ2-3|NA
CASSSTTRAGTGPRDTQYF
TGTGCCAGCAGTTCAACCACACGGGCGGGGACAGGGCCAAGAGATACGCAGTATTTT
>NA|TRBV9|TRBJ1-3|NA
CASSVETASSTIYF
TGTGCCAGCAGCGTCGAGACAGCGAGTAGCACCATATATTTT
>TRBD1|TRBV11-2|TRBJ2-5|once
CASSRLDRVHETQYF
TGTGCCAGCAGCCGCCTGGACAGGGTTCACGAGACCCAGTACTTC